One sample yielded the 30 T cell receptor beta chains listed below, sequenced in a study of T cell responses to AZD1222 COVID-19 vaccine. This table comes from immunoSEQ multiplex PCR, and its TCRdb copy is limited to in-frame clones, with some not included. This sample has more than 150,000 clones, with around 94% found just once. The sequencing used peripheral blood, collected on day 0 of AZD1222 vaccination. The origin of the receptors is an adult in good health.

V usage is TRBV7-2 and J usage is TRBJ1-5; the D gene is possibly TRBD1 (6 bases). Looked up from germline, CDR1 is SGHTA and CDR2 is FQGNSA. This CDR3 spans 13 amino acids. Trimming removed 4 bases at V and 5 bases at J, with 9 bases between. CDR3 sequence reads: CASSSRGDQPQHF. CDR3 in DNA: TGTGCCAGCAGCTCCAGGGGAGATCAGCCCCAGCATTTT.

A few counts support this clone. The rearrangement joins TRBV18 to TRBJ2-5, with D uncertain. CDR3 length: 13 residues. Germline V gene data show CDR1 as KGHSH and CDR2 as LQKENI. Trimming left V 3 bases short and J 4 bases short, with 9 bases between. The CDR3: CASSPRRVETQYF. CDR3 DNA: TGTGCCAGCTCACCTCGGAGAGTAGAGACCCAGTACTTC.

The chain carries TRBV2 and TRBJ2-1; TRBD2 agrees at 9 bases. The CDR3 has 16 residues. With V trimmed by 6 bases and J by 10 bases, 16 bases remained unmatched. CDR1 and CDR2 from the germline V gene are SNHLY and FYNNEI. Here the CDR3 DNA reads TGTGCCAGCAGCCTACAGGGACTAGCCCTGAGTGAGGAGCAGTTCTTC. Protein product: CASSLQGLALSEEQFF.

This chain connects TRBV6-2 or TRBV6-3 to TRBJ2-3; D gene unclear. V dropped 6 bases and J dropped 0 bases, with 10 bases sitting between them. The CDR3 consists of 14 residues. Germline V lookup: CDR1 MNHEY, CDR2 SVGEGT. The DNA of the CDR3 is TGTGCCAGCAGCCCCGGATTCAGCACAGATACGCAGTATTTT. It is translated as CASSPGFSTDTQYF.

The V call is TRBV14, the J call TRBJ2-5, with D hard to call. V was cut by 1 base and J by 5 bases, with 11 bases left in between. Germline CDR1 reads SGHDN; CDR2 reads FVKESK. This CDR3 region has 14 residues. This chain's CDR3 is CASSQGPIGETQYF. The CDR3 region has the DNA TGTGCCAGCAGCCAAGGTCCTATAGGCGAGACCCAGTACTTC. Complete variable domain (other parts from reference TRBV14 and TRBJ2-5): EAGVTQFPSHSVIEKGQTVTLRCDPISGHDNLYWYRRVMGKEIKFLLHFVKESKQDESGMPNNRFLAERTGGTYSTLKVQPAELEDSGVYFCASSQGPIGETQYFGPGTRLLVL.

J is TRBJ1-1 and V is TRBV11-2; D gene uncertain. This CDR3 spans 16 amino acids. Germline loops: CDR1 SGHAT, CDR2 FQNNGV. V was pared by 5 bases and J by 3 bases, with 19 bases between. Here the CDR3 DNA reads TGTGCCAGCAGCAGCCCTCGAGTGGCGGGCTACACTGAAGCTTTCTTT. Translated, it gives CASSSPRVAGYTEAFF.

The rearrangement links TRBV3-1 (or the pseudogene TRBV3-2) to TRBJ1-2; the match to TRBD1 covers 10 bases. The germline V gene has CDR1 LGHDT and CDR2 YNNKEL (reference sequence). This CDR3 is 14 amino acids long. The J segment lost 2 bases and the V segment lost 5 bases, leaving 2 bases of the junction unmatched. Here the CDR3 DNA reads TGTGCCAGCAGCTTGGGACAGGGGAACTATGGCTACACCTTC. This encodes CASSLGQGNYGYTF.

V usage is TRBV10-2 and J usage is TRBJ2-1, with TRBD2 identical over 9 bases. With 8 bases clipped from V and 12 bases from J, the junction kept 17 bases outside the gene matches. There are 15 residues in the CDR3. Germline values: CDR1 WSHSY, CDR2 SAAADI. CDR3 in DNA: TGCGCCAGCGTGGTCGGAGCGGGAGGACGGTGGGGGCAGTTCTTC. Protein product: CASVVGAGGRWGQFF.

DNA for the CDR3: TGTGCCAGCAGCTTAGCGAGGGCAGCAAGAATATTTTCTGGAAACACCATATATTTT. Translated: CASSLARAARIFSGNTIYF. The gene calls are TRBV11-1 and TRBJ1-3; D ambiguous. Germline values: CDR1 SGHAT, CDR2 FQDESV (reference sequence). The CDR3 sequence is 19 residues long. The germline V and J ends were trimmed by 0 bases and 1 base, with 19 bases remaining between them. Supplemented by reference TRBV11-1 and TRBJ1-3, the full variable domain reads EAEVAQSPRYKITEKSQAVAFWCDPISGHATLYWYRQILGQGPELLVQFQDESVVDDSQLPKDRFSAERLKGVDSTLKIQPAELGDSAMYLCASSLARAARIFSGNTIYFGEGSWLTVV.

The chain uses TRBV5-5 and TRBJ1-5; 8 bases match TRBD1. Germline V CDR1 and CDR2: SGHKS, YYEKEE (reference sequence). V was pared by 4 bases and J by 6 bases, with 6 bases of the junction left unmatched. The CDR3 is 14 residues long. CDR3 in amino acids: CASSRTGFSQPQHF. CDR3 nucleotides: TGTGCCAGCAGCAGGACAGGGTTCAGTCAGCCCCAGCATTTT.

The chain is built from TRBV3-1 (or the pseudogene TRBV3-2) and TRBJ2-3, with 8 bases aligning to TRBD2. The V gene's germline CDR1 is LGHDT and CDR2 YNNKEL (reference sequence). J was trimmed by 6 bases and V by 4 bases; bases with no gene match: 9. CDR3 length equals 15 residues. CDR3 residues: CASSLTAGGGDTQYF. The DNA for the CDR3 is TGTGCCAGCAGCCTTACTGCGGGGGGCGGGGATACGCAGTATTTT.

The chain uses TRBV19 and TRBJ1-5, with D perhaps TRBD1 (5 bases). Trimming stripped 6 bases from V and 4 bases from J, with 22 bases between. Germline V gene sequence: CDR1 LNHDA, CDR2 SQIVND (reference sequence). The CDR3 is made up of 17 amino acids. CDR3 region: CASRYRGDNQWNQPQHF. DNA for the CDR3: TGTGCCAGTAGATATAGGGGAGATAATCAGTGGAATCAGCCCCAGCATTTT.

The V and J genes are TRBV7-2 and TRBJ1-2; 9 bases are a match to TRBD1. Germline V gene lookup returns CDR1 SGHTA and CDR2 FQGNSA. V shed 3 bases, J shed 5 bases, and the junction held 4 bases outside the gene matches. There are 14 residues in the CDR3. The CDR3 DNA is TGTGCCAGCAGCTTTCCGGGACAGGGTTATGGCTACACCTTC. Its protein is CASSFPGQGYGYTF.

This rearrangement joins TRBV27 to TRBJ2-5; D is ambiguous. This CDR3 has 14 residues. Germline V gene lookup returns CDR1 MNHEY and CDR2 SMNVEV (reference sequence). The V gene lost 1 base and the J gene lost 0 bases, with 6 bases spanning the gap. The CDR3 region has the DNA TGTGCCAGCAGTTTATTGGGCAACCAAGAGACCCAGTACTTC. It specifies CASSLLGNQETQYF.

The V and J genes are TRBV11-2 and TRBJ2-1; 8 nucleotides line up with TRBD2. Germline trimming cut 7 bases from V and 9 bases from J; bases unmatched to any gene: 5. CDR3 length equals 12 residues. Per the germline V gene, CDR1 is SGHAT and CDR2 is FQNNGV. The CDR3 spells CASTGLAPEQFF. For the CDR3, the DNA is TGTGCCAGCACCGGACTAGCCCCTGAGCAGTTCTTC. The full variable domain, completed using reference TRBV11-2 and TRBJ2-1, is EAGVAQSPRYKIIEKRQSVAFWCNPISGHATLYWYQQILGQGPKLLIQFQNNGVVDDSQLPKDRFSAERLKGVDSTLKIQPAKLEDSAVYLCASTGLAPEQFFGPGTRLTVL.

The CDR3 DNA follows: TGCGCCAGCAGCTCCGGGACAAATGAGCAGTTCTTC. It yields the protein CASSSGTNEQFF. The V and J genes are TRBV5-1 and TRBJ2-1; maybe TRBD1 (6 bases). Germline values: CDR1 SGHRS, CDR2 YFSETQ. V was clipped by 3 bases and J by 7 bases, with 8 bases between them. The length of the CDR3 is 12 residues.

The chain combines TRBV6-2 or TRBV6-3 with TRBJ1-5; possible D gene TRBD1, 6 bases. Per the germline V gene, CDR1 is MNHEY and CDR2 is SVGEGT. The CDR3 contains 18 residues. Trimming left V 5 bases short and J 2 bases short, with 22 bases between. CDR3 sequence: CASSGQNTDFTRNQPQHF. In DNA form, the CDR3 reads TGTGCCAGCAGTGGACAGAATACGGATTTCACGCGCAATCAGCCCCAGCATTTT.

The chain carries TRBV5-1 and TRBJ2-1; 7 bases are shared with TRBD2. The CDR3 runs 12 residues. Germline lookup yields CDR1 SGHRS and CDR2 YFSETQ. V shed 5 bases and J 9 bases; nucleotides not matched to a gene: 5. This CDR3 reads CASRSGTTEQFF. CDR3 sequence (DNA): TGCGCCAGCAGAAGCGGGACCACTGAGCAGTTCTTC.

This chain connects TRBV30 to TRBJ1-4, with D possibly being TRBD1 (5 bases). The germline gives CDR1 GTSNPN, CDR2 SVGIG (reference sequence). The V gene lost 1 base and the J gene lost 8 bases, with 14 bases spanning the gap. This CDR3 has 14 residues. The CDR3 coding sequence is TGTGCCTGGAGTGAAGGAGGGGCCGCAGAAAAACTGTTTTTT. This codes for CAWSEGGAAEKLFF. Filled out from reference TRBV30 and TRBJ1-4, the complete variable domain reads SQTIHQWPATLVQPVGSPLSLECTVEGTSNPNLYWYRQAAGRGLQLLFYSVGIGQISSEVPQNLSASRPQDRQFILSSKKLLLSDSGFYLCAWSEGGAAEKLFFGSGTQLSVL.

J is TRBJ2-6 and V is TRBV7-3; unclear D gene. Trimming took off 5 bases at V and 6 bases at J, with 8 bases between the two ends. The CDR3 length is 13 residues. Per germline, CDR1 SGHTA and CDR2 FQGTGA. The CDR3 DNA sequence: TGTGCCAGCAGCGCCGCCCCGGCCAACGTCCTGACTTTC. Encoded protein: CASSAAPANVLTF.

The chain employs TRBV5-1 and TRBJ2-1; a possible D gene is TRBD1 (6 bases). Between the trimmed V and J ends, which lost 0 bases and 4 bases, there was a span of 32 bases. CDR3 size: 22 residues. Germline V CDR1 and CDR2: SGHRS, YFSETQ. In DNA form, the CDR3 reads TGCGCCAGCAGCTTGGTGGCCCTAAAGACAGAGATAGGACAGCTCCTATACAATGAGCAGTTCTTC. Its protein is CASSLVALKTEIGQLLYNEQFF.

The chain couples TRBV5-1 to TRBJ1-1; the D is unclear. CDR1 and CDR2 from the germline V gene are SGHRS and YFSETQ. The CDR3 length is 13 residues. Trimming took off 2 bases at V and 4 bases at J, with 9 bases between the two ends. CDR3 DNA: TGCGCCAGCAGCTTTGACGGCAGCACTGAAGCTTTCTTT. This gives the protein CASSFDGSTEAFF.

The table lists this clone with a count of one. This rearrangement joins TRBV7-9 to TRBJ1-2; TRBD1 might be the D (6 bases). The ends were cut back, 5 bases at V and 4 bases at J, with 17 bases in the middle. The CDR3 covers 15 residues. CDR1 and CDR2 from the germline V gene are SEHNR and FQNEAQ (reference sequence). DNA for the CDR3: TGTGCCAGCAGCCGCTCCGGGACATCTTTCTATGGCTACACCTTC. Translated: CASSRSGTSFYGYTF.

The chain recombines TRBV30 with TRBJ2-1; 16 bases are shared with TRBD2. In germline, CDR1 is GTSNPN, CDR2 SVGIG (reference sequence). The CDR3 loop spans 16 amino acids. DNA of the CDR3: TGTTCCCTGGAAGGGACTAGCGGGAGGGCCATAGATGAGCAGTTCTTC. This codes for CSLEGTSGRAIDEQFF. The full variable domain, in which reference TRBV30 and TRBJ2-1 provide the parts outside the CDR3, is SQTIHQWPATLVQPVGSPLSLECTVEGTSNPNLYWYRQAAGRGLQLLFYSVGIGQISSEVPQNLSASRPQDRQFILSSKKLLLSDSGFYLCSLEGTSGRAIDEQFFGPGTRLTVL.

Written as DNA, the CDR3 is TGTGCCACCCTCGACAAGATAAGGGAAAAACTGTTTTTT. Protein sequence: CATLDKIREKLFF. V usage is TRBV19 and J usage is TRBJ1-4; D uncertain. The CDR3 sequence is 13 residues long. The V end lost 10 bases, the J end lost 8 bases, and 17 bases lay between the germline ends. CDR1 is LNHDA, CDR2 SQIVND, per germline (reference sequence).

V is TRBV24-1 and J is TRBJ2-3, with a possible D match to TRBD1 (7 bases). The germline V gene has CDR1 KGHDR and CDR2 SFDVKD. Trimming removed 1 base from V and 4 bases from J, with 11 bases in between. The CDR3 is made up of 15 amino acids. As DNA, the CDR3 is TGTGCCACCAGTGATTTTCAGGGGGGTTCAGATACGCAGTATTTT. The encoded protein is CATSDFQGGSDTQYF.

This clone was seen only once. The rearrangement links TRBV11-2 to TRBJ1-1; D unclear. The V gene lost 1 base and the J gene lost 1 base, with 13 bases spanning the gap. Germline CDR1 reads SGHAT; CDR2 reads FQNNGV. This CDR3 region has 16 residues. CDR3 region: CASSLASRRENTEAFF. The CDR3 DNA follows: TGTGCCAGCAGCTTAGCGTCAAGAAGAGAGAACACTGAAGCTTTCTTT.

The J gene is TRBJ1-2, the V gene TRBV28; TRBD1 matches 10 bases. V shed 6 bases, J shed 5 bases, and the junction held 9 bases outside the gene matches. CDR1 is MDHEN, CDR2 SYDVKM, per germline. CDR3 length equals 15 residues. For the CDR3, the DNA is TGTGCCAGCAGGGGTCCGGGACAGGGGTTATATGGCTACACCTTC. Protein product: CASRGPGQGLYGYTF.

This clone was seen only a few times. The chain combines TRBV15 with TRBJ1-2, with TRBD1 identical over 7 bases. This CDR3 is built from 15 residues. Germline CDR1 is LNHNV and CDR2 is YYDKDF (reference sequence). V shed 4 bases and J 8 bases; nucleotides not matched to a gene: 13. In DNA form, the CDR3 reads TGTGCCACCAGCAACGACAGGGCGATCCCGAGGGGCTACACCTTC. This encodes CATSNDRAIPRGYTF. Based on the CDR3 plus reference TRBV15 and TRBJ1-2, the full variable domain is DAMVIQNPRYQVTQFGKPVTLSCSQTLNHNVMYWYQQKSSQAPKLLFHYYDKDFNNEADTPDNFQSRRPNTSFCFLDIRSPGLGDTAMYLCATSNDRAIPRGYTFGSGTRLTVV.

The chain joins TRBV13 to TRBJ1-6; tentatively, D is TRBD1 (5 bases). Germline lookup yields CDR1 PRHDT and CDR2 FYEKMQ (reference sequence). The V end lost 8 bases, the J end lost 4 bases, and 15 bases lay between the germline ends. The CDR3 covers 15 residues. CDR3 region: CASSGRDGYNSPLHF. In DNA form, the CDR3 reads TGTGCCAGCTCAGGCAGGGATGGTTATAATTCACCCCTCCACTTT.